The clone carrying this T cell receptor beta chain was observed at least ten times. Its target is unknown. Memory CD4+ T cells were sorted as CD4+CD45RO+CD25- cells. Whole-study results and caveats: Tumor memory CD4+ T cell TCR gene usage was found to cluster with blood and lymph node memory CD4+ cells and with lymph node naive CD4+ cells.

The CDR3 runs 13 residues. Germline V gene data show CDR1 as SGDLS and CDR2 as YYNGEE. The V segment lost 3 bases and the J segment 5 bases; nucleotides outside the gene matches: 4. After constant-region reverse-primer amplification, full-length variable regions underwent semi-nested PCR with Nested Universal Primer A. TCRdb reprocessed the 5' RACE reads via MiXCR and lists one record per CDR3 protein. The data contain 25,000 to 40,000 distinct CDR3 sequences, approximately 25% of them singletons. The TCR was taken from a female donor with breast cancer. The sample comprised memory CD4+ T cells sorted from blood. Subset indicated: memory CD4+ T cells, CD4+CD45RO+CD25-. The gene calls are TRBV9 and TRBJ1-1; 7 bases are shared with TRBD1. The CDR3 loop reads CASSAGGGTEAFF. CDR3 DNA: TGTGCCAGCAGCGCAGGGGGAGGGACTGAAGCTTTCTTT.